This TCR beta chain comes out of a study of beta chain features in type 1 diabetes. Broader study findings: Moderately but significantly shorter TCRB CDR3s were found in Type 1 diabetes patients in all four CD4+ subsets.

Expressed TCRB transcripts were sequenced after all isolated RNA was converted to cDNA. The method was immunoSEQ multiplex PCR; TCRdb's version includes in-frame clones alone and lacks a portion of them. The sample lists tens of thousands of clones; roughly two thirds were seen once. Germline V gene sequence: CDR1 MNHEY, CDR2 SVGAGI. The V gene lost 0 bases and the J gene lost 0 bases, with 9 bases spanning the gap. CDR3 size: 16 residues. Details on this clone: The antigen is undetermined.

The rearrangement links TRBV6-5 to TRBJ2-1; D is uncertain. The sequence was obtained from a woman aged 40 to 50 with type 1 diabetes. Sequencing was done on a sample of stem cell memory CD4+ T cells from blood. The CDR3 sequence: CASSYSPGSSYNEQFF. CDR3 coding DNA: TGTGCCAGCAGTTACTCCCCTGGTAGCTCCTACAATGAGCAGTTCTTC.